The 32 T cell receptor beta chains reported below all come from one sample, sequenced in a study of T cells expressing NK-cell markers. TCRdb re-analyzed the 5' RACE reads; it lists each CDR3 protein once, without DNA. Recorded for this sample: around 470,000 distinct CDR3 sequences. Sequencing input: blood T cells: a sorted CD56 or NKG2C T cell subset, CD4+ or CD8+ T cells, or bulk PBMC T cells (not recorded which). The receptors here all came from a woman aged 45-65 years in good health.

The J gene is TRBJ2-1, the V gene TRBV20-1; absent DNA, TCRdb's TRBD1 call cannot be checked. The CDR3 has 14 residues. The germline V gene encodes CDR1 DFQATT and CDR2 SNEGSKA (reference sequence). The CDR3 reads CSAGTGPTPNEQFF.

The chain uses TRBV4-2 and TRBJ1-4. Germline-derived CDR1 and CDR2 are LGHNA and YNFKEQ. CDR3 length: 18 amino acids. The CDR3 spells CASSQDPWTATTNEKLFF.

The chain links TRBV11-3 to TRBJ2-5; the D call of TRBD1 rests on TCRdb alone, since no DNA is present to check it. The CDR3 covers 13 residues. The germline V gene has CDR1 SGHNT and CDR2 YENEEA. Here the CDR3 reads CASSFRAKETQYF.

This chain links TRBV5-1 with TRBJ2-3; the D gene TCRdb calls, TRBD1, cannot be checked with no DNA. This CDR3 is built from 18 residues. Per the germline V gene, CDR1 is SGHRS and CDR2 is YFSETQ. The CDR3 sequence: CASSLVPQGAIFTDTQYF.

The chain is built from TRBV20-1 and TRBJ2-3; the TCRdb D gene call, TRBD2, has no DNA to confirm it. CDR3 size: 16 residues. The germline V gene encodes CDR1 DFQATT and CDR2 SNEGSKA (reference sequence). The CDR3 loop reads CSARAGIAASTDTQYF.

This rearrangement joins TRBV29-1 to TRBJ1-2. This CDR3 has 12 amino acids. Per the germline V gene, CDR1 is SQVTM and CDR2 is ANQGSEA. CDR3 sequence: CSAERGVGGYTF.

V gene TRBV3-1 combines with J gene TRBJ1-3; TCRdb lists TRBD1, though no DNA is available to test this call. Germline V lookup: CDR1 LGHDT, CDR2 YNNKEL (reference sequence). The CDR3 sequence is 14 residues long. CDR3 amino acids: CASSPTAFGNTIYF. The variable domain in full, with the rest retrieved from reference TRBV3-1 and TRBJ1-3, is DTAVSQTPKYLVTQMGNDKSIKCEQNLGHDTMYWYKQDSKKFLKIMFSYNNKELIINETVPNRFSPKSPDKAHLNLHINSLELGDSAVYFCASSPTAFGNTIYFGEGSWLTVV.

The CDR3 loop is CASSLGPPQGTNSPLHF. This chain joins TRBV7-2 and TRBJ1-6. CDR1 is SGHTA, CDR2 FQGNSA, per germline. The CDR3 has 17 amino acids. Full variable domain (rest looked up from reference TRBV7-2 and TRBJ1-6): GAGVSQSPSNKVTEKGKDVELRCDPISGHTALYWYRQSLGQGLEFLIYFQGNSAPDKSGLPSDRFSAERTGGSVSTLTIQRTQQEDSAVYLCASSLGPPQGTNSPLHFGNGTRLTVT.

The chain couples TRBV5-1 to TRBJ1-2. This CDR3 has 14 amino acids. CDR1 and CDR2 from the germline V gene are SGHRS and YFSETQ. The CDR3 loop is CASSREGGPDGYTF.

This chain joins TRBV7-9 and TRBJ2-7; the D call from TCRdb, TRBD1, cannot be confirmed without DNA. This CDR3 spans 15 amino acids. Germline V gene sequence: CDR1 SEHNR, CDR2 FQNEAQ (reference sequence). This CDR3 reads CASSLTGGSSYEQYF.

The J gene is TRBJ2-1, the V gene TRBV18. Germline CDR1 reads KGHSH; CDR2 reads LQKENI. The CDR3 extends over 13 amino acids. CDR3 region: CASSPPFLNEQFF. The full variable domain, in which reference TRBV18 and TRBJ2-1 provide the parts outside the CDR3, is NAGVMQNPRHLVRRRGQEARLRCSPMKGHSHVYWYRQLPEEGLKFMVYLQKENIIDESGMPKERFSAEFPKEGPSILRIQQVVRGDSAAYFCASSPPFLNEQFFGPGTRLTVL.

This chain links TRBV5-1 with TRBJ2-3; checking the TCRdb D call of TRBD1 is not possible without DNA. The CDR3 is 16 residues long. The V gene's germline CDR1 is SGHRS and CDR2 YFSETQ. CDR3 loop: CASTPVAALSTDTQYF. The variable domain in full, with the rest retrieved from reference TRBV5-1 and TRBJ2-3, is KAGVTQTPRYLIKTRGQQVTLSCSPISGHRSVSWYQQTPGQGLQFLFEYFSETQRNKGNFPGRFSGRQFSNSRSEMNVSTLELGDSALYLCASTPVAALSTDTQYFGPGTRLTVL.

The chain joins TRBV6-2 or TRBV6-3 to TRBJ2-1; checking the TCRdb D call of TRBD2 is not possible without DNA. CDR3 size: 13 residues. Per the germline V gene, CDR1 is MNHEY and CDR2 is SVGEGT. CDR3 in amino acids: CASVFAGVGEQFF.

The V gene is TRBV29-1, the J gene TRBJ1-6; TCRdb gives TRBD1 as the D gene, but with no DNA this cannot be confirmed. Germline CDR1 is SQVTM and CDR2 is ANQGSEA. The CDR3 contains 12 residues. The CDR3: CSVGTANSPLHF.

V and J are TRBV9 and TRBJ2-5; with no DNA, the TCRdb D assignment of TRBD1 cannot be verified. Germline CDR1 SGDLS, CDR2 YYNGEE. The CDR3 contains 15 residues. CDR3 protein: CASSVGTGRTETQYF.

The V call is TRBV29-1, the J call TRBJ2-2; the TCRdb call, TRBD1, lacks DNA for checking. Per the germline V gene, CDR1 is SQVTM and CDR2 is ANQGSEA. CDR3 length equals 15 residues. CDR3 loop: CSVESMQGNTGELFF.

V usage is TRBV19 and J usage is TRBJ1-1. This CDR3 has 13 residues. Germline assignment: CDR1 LNHDA and CDR2 SQIVND (reference sequence). The CDR3: CASKASRNTEAFF.

The chain is built from TRBV20-1 and TRBJ1-1; TCRdb's D call, TRBD1, is unchecked because there is no DNA. The CDR3 totals 16 residues. The V gene's germline CDR1 is DFQATT and CDR2 SNEGSKA (reference sequence). CDR3 protein: CSAWDVKHPMNTEAFF.

V gene TRBV10-3 combines with J gene TRBJ1-5. The CDR3 length is 13 residues. Germline values: CDR1 ENHRY, CDR2 SYGVKD. The CDR3 is CAISSTQNQPQHF.

The chain couples TRBV7-2 to TRBJ2-4. The CDR3 runs 15 residues. The germline V gene encodes CDR1 SGHTA and CDR2 FQGNSA. CDR3 residues: CASSPQLMGKNIQYF.

This chain joins TRBV20-1 and TRBJ2-3; TCRdb outputs TRBD1, but without DNA this stays unchecked. Per germline, CDR1 DFQATT and CDR2 SNEGSKA (reference sequence). This CDR3 spans 15 amino acids. The CDR3 sequence: CSARDGGGGADTQYF.

The chain couples TRBV12-3 or TRBV12-4 to TRBJ2-4; TCRdb outputs TRBD2, but without DNA this stays unchecked. This CDR3 has 15 residues. CDR3: CASSSLAGVYNIQYF.

The chain recombines TRBV27 with TRBJ2-6; there is no DNA to check the TCRdb D call of TRBD1. This CDR3 is built from 16 residues. Germline loops: CDR1 MNHEY, CDR2 SMNVEV (reference sequence). The chain's CDR3 is CASSFGGGGGANVLTF.

The chain uses TRBV20-1 and TRBJ2-5; TCRdb's D gene call, TRBD2, goes unchecked for lack of DNA. The CDR3 is made up of 13 amino acids. From germline, CDR1 is DFQATT and CDR2 SNEGSKA (reference sequence). CDR3 in amino acids: CSAEVLEGGTQYF.

The chain recombines TRBV28 with TRBJ2-5. Germline-derived CDR1 and CDR2 are MDHEN and SYDVKM. CDR3 length equals 13 residues. The chain's CDR3 is CASSYENSEAQYF. The full variable domain, with the rest looked up from reference TRBV28 and TRBJ2-5, is DVKVTQSSRYLVKRTGEKVFLECVQDMDHENMFWYRQDPGLGLRLIYFSYDVKMKEKGDIPEGYSVSREKKERFSLILESASTNQTSMYLCASSYENSEAQYFGPGTRLLVL.

The CDR3 sequence is CASSPGGNSYNEQFF. The chain is built from TRBV18 and TRBJ2-1. Per the germline V gene, CDR1 is KGHSH and CDR2 is LQKENI. This CDR3 is built from 15 residues.

The chain uses TRBV9 and TRBJ2-5; the D call of TRBD2 rests on TCRdb alone, since no DNA is present to check it. Germline V gives CDR1 SGDLS, CDR2 YYNGEE. The CDR3 totals 13 residues. CDR3 sequence reads: CASSVGLEGTQYF.

This sequence joins TRBV6-6 and TRBJ2-7; the TCRdb D gene call, TRBD1, has no DNA to confirm it. This CDR3 is 14 amino acids long. Germline-derived CDR1 and CDR2 are MNHNY and SVGAGI (reference sequence). The CDR3 here is CASRVGQGTGEQYF.

The chain recombines TRBV7-9 with TRBJ1-3. Germline V CDR1 and CDR2: SEHNR, FQNEAQ (reference sequence). The CDR3 is 17 residues long. This CDR3 is CASSLAGRPPSGNTIYF.

The CDR3 region is CASSLRTGANSPLHF. V gene TRBV11-2 combines with J gene TRBJ1-6; TCRdb lists TRBD1, though no DNA is available to test this call. Germline V gene sequence: CDR1 SGHAT, CDR2 FQNNGV. This CDR3 contains 15 residues.

This chain uses TRBV15 with TRBJ2-5; TCRdb outputs TRBD1, but without DNA this stays unchecked. The germline V gene has CDR1 LNHNV and CDR2 YYDKDF (reference sequence). The CDR3 runs 15 residues. The CDR3: CATSRETGGVGTQYF.

The V and J genes are TRBV20-1 and TRBJ2-1; TCRdb calls TRBD2, which cannot be checked without DNA. The CDR3 contains 13 residues. CDR1 is DFQATT, CDR2 SNEGSKA, per germline (reference sequence). CDR3 protein: CSARTSPTNEQFF.